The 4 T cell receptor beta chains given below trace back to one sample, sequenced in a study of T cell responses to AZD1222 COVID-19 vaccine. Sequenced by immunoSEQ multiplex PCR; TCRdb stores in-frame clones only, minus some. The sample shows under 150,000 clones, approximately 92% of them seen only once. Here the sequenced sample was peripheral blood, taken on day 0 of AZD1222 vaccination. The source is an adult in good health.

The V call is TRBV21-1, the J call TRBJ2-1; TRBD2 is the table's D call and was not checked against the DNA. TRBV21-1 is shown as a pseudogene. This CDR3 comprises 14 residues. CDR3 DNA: TGTGCCAGCAGCAGCCGACTAGCGGCGAATGAGCAGTTCTTC. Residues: CASSSRLAANEQFF.

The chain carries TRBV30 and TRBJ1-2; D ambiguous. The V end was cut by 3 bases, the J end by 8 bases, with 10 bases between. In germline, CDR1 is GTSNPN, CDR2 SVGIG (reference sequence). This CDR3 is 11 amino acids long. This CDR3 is CAWRISWGYTF. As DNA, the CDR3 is TGTGCCTGGAGAATTTCGTGGGGCTACACCTTC.

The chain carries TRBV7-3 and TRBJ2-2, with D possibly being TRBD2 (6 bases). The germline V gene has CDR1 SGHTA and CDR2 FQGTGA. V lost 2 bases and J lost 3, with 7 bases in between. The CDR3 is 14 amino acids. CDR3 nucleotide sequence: TGTGCCAGCAGCTTATCGGGGGACACCGGGGAGCTGTTTTTT. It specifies CASSLSGDTGELFF.

The CDR3 loop is CASSAGLFSTDSPLHF. For the CDR3, the DNA is TGTGCCAGCAGCGCTGGACTGTTCTCGACGGATTCACCCCTCCACTTT. The chain carries TRBV4-2 and TRBJ1-6; D gene uncertain. The V and J ends lost 5 bases and 8 bases respectively, with 19 bases between them. Germline lookup yields CDR1 LGHNA and CDR2 YNFKEQ. The CDR3 consists of 16 residues.